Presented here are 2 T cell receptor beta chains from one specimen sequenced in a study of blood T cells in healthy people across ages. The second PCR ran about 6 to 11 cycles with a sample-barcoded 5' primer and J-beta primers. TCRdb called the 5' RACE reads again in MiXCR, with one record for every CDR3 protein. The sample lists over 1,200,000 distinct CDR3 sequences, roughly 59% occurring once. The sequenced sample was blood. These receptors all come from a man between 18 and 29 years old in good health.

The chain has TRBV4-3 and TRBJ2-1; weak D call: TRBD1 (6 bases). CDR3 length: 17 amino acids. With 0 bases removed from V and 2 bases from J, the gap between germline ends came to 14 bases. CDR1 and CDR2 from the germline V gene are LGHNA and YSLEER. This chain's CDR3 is CASSQDLWDKAYNEQFF. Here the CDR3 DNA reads TGCGCCAGCAGCCAAGATCTCTGGGACAAGGCCTACAATGAGCAGTTCTTC.

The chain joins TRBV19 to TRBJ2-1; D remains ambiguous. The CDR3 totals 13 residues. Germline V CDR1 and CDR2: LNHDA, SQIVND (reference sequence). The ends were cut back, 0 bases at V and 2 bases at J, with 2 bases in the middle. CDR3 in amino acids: CASSIETYNEQFF. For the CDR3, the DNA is TGTGCCAGTAGTATAGAGACCTACAATGAGCAGTTCTTC. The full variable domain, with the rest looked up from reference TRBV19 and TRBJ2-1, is DGGITQSPKYLFRKEGQNVTLSCEQNLNHDAMYWYRQDPGQGLRLIYYSQIVNDFQKGDIAEGYSVSREKKESFPLTVTSAQKNPTAFYLCASSIETYNEQFFGPGTRLTVL.